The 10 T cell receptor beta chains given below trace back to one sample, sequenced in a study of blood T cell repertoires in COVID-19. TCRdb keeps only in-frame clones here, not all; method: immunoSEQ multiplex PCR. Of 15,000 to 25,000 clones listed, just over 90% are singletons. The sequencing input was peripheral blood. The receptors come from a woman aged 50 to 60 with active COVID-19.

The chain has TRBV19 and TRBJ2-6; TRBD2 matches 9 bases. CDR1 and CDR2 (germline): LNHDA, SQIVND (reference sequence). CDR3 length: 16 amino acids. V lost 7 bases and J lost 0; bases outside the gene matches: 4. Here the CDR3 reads CASMSGRSSGANVLTF. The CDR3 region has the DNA TGTGCCAGTATGAGCGGGAGGTCCTCTGGGGCCAACGTCCTGACTTTC.

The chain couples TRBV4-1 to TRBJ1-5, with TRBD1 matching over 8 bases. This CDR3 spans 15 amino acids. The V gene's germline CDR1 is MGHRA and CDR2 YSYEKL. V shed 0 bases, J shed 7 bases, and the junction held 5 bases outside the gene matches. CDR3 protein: CASSQEVTGEQPQHF. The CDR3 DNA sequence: TGCGCCAGCAGCCAAGAGGTGACAGGGGAACAGCCCCAGCATTTT.

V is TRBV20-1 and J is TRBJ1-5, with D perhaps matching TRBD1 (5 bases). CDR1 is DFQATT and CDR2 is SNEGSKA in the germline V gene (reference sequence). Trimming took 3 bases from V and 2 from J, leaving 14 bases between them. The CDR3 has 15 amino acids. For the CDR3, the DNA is TGCAGTGCTAGTCTCCTAGGAGGGGGCAATCAGCCCCAGCATTTT. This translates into CSASLLGGGNQPQHF.

The CDR3 protein is CASSLAGAYEQYF. CDR3 sequence (DNA): TGTGCCAGCAGTTTGGCAGGGGCCTACGAGCAGTACTTC. This chain joins TRBV27 and TRBJ2-7; tentative D call: TRBD1 (6 bases). CDR3 length: 13 amino acids. V was pared by 3 bases and J by 2 bases, with 8 bases between. CDR1 is MNHEY and CDR2 is SMNVEV in the germline V gene (reference sequence).

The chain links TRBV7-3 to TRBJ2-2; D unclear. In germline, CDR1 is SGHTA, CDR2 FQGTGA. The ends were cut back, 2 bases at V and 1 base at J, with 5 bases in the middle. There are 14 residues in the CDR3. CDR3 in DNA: TGTGCCAGCAGCTTATCCGGGAACACCGGGGAGCTGTTTTTT. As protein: CASSLSGNTGELFF.

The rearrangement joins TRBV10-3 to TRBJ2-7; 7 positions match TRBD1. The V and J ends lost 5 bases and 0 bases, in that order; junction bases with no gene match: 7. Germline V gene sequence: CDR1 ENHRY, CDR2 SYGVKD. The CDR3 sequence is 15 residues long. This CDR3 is CAISPVRDSSYEQYF. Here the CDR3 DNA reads TGTGCCATCAGTCCCGTCCGGGACAGCTCCTACGAGCAGTACTTC.

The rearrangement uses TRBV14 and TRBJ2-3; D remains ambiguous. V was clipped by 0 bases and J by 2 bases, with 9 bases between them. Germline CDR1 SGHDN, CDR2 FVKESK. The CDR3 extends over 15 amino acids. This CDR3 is CASSQDGLYTDTQYF. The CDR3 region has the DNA TGTGCCAGCAGCCAAGACGGTTTATACACAGATACGCAGTATTTT.

CDR3 coding DNA: TGTGCCAGCAGCTTGGGGGGCAGGGGGTCCTACGAGCAGTACTTC. It specifies CASSLGGRGSYEQYF. The genes are TRBV5-5 and TRBJ2-7, with 7 bases fitting TRBD1. The V and J ends lost 0 bases and 1 base, in that order; junction bases with no gene match: 4. The CDR3 has 15 amino acids. Germline V gene sequence: CDR1 SGHKS, CDR2 YYEKEE (reference sequence).

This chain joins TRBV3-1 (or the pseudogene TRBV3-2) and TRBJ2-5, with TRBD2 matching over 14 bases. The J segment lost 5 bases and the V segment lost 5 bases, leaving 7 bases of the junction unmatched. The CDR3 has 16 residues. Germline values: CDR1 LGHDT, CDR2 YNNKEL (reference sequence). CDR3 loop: CASSSRLAGGTETQYF. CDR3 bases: TGTGCCAGCAGCTCCAGACTAGCGGGAGGGACGGAGACCCAGTACTTC.

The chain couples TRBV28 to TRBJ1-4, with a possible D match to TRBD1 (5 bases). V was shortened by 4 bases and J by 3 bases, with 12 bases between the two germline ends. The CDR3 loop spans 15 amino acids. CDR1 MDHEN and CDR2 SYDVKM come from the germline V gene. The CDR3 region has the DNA TGTGCCAGCAGTTCGGGGACGGGGGCTAATGAAAAACTGTTTTTT. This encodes CASSSGTGANEKLFF.